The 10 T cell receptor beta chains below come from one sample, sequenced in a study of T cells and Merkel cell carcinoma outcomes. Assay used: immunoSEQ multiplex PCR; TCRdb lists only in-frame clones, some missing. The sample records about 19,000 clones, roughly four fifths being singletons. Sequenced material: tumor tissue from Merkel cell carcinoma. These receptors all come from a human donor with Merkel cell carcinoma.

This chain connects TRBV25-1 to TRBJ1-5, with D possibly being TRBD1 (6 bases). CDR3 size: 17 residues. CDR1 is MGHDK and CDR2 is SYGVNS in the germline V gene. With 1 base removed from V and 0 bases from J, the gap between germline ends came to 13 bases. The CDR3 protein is CASSESWTVDSNQPQHF. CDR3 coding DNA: TGTGCCAGCAGTGAATCCTGGACAGTCGATAGCAATCAGCCCCAGCATTTT.

The CDR3 DNA is TGTGCCAGTTACCTGGATGGCTACACCTTC. Its translation: CASYLDGYTF. The chain uses TRBV25-1 and TRBJ1-2, with D unresolved. This CDR3 has 10 amino acids. CDR1 and CDR2 from the germline V gene are MGHDK and SYGVNS. V gave up 9 bases and J gave up 6 bases, with 8 bases separating them.

The CDR3 reads CSVVAGSGTDTQYF. CDR3 coding DNA: TGCAGCGTTGTTGCGGGAAGCGGCACAGATACGCAGTATTTT. The rearrangement uses TRBV29-1 and TRBJ2-3; perhaps TRBD2 as D (6 bases). Between the trimmed V and J ends, which lost 4 bases and 1 base, there was a span of 12 bases. This CDR3 region has 14 residues. Germline CDR1 SQVTM, CDR2 ANQGSEA.

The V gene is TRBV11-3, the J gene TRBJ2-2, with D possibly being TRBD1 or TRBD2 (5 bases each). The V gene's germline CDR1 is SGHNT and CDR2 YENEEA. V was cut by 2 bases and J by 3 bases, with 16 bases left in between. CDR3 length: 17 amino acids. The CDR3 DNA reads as TGTGCCAGCAGCTTAACCCCGGGACGGCCTTACACCGGGGAGCTGTTTTTT. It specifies CASSLTPGRPYTGELFF. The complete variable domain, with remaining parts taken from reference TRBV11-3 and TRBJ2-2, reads EAGVVQSPRYKIIEKKQPVAFWCNPISGHNTLYWYLQNLGQGPELLIRYENEEAVDDSQLPKDRFSAERLKGVDSTLKIQPAELGDSAVYLCASSLTPGRPYTGELFFGEGSRLTVL.

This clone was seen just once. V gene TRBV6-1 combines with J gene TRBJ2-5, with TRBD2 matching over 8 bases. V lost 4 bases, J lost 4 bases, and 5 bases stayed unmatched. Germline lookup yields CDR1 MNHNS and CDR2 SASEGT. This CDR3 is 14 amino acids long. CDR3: CASSVGRGGETQYF. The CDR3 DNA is TGTGCCAGCAGTGTGGGACGGGGGGGAGAGACCCAGTACTTC.

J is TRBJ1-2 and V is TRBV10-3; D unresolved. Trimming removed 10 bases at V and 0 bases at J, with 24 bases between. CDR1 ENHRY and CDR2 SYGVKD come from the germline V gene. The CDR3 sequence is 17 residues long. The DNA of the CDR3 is TGTGCCACCTACCAACCCAGGCCAGGCAATCCTAACTATGGCTACACCTTC. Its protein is CATYQPRPGNPNYGYTF.

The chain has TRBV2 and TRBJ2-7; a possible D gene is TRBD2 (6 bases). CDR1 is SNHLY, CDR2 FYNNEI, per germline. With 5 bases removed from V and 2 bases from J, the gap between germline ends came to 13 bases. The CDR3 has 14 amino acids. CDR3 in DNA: TGTGCCAGCAGTCGTACCGGGGGACCCTACGAGCAGTACTTC. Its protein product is CASSRTGGPYEQYF.

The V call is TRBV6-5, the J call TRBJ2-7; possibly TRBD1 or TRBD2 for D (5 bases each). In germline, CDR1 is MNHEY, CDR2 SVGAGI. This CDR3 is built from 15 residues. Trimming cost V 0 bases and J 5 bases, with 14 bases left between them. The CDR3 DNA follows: TGTGCCAGCAGTTACTCTTGGGGGATCTCAAACGAGCAGTACTTC. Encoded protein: CASSYSWGISNEQYF.

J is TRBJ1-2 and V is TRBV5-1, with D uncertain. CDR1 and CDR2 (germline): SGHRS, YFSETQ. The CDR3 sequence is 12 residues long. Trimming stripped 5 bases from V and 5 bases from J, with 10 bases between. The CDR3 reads CASSGLGYGYTF. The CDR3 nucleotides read TGCGCCAGCAGTGGGTTAGGGTATGGCTACACCTTC.

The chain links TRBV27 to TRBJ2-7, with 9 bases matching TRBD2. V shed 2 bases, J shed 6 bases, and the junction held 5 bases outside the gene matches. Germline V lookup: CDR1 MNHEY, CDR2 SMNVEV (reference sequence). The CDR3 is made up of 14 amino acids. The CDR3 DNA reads TGTGCCAGCAGTTTAACTAGCGGGTCCGTCGAGCAGTACTTC. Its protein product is CASSLTSGSVEQYF.